Listed here are 23 T cell receptor beta chains from one sample, sequenced in a study of OX40 agonist ivuxolimab in advanced cancers. Sequencing used immunoSEQ multiplex PCR; TCRdb keeps in-frame clones, though not all of them. The repertoire consists of 40,000 to 60,000 clones, with 85% to 90% occurring once and the leading ten covering roughly 3.5%. This specimen consisted of CD4+ or CD8+ T cells sorted from blood, obtained in a trial of the OX40 agonist ivuxolimab. All receptors come from an adult with an advanced solid tumor such as melanoma, head and neck, liver or kidney cancer.

This clone was recorded only once. V and J are TRBV18 and TRBJ1-5, with 8 positions matching TRBD1. Germline loops: CDR1 KGHSH, CDR2 LQKENI. The CDR3 consists of 14 residues. The junction had 5 bases not matched to a gene; V was cut back by 5 bases and J by 5 bases. CDR3 protein: CASSAQGGDQPQHF. The DNA of the CDR3 is TGTGCCAGCTCAGCACAGGGGGGGGATCAGCCCCAGCATTTT.

V and J are TRBV5-1 and TRBJ2-5; D remains ambiguous. The CDR3 has 13 amino acids. V was cut by 5 bases and J by 2 bases, with 10 bases left in between. Germline V lookup: CDR1 SGHRS, CDR2 YFSETQ. CDR3: CASRLADQETQYF. The CDR3 DNA sequence: TGCGCCAGCAGACTGGCAGATCAAGAGACCCAGTACTTC.

The CDR3 spells CASSPRIYSNQPQHF. The CDR3 DNA sequence: TGTGCCAGCAGTCCGAGGATCTATAGCAATCAGCCCCAGCATTTT. The chain employs TRBV2 and TRBJ1-5; D unclear. Germline CDR1 and CDR2: SNHLY and FYNNEI. V dropped 5 bases and J dropped 0 bases, with 11 bases sitting between them. The CDR3 sequence is 15 residues long.

The CDR3 sequence: CASSFEGGRDTQYF. CDR3 DNA sequence: TGTGCCAGCAGCTTTGAGGGAGGGCGAGATACGCAGTATTTT. The rearrangement uses TRBV6-6 and TRBJ2-3; 7 nucleotides line up with TRBD2. From germline, CDR1 is MNHNY and CDR2 SVGAGI (reference sequence). V lost 6 bases, J lost 5 bases, and 8 bases stayed unmatched. This CDR3 contains 14 residues.

This clone was recorded only once. The chain is built from TRBV5-1 and TRBJ1-6, with D maybe TRBD1 (5 bases). V lost 4 bases to trimming and J lost 2 bases, with 10 bases between them. Germline V CDR1 and CDR2: SGHRS, YFSETQ. There are 15 residues in the CDR3. The DNA for the CDR3 is TGCGCCAGCAGCCCGGGGGGGGCCTATAATTCACCCCTCCACTTT. This encodes CASSPGGAYNSPLHF.

The chain links TRBV6-6 to TRBJ1-1, with a possible D match to TRBD1 (5 bases). The germline V and J ends were trimmed by 0 bases and 7 bases, with 9 bases remaining between them. The germline gives CDR1 MNHNY, CDR2 SVGAGI (reference sequence). This CDR3 is 13 amino acids long. The DNA of the CDR3 is TGTGCCAGCAGTTACTCCAGGGACGGTGAAGCTTTCTTT. Its translation is CASSYSRDGEAFF.

For this clone: The junction differs from germline at one of its ends, possibly a read error. The V and J genes are TRBV6-6 and TRBJ2-3; 7 bases align to TRBD2. Germline V gene data show CDR1 as MNHNY and CDR2 as SVGAGI (reference sequence). The CDR3 contains 11 residues. CDR3 sequence: CASSYLAATHF. The CDR3 region has the DNA TGTGCCAGCAGTTACCTAGCGGCCACGCATTTT.

The chain couples TRBV6-1 to TRBJ1-1, with 9 bases that match TRBD1. Germline V gene lookup returns CDR1 MNHNS and CDR2 SASEGT. This CDR3 is 13 amino acids long. The ends lost 9 bases at V and 1 base at J; junction bases unmatched: 3. The CDR3 is CASGTGPNTEAFF. In nucleotides, the CDR3 is TGTGCCAGTGGGACAGGGCCGAACACTGAAGCTTTCTTT.

The genes are TRBV7-8 and TRBJ2-1, with 8 bases that match TRBD2. The CDR3 has 15 residues. Per the germline V gene, CDR1 is SGHVS and CDR2 is FQNEAQ. V lost 5 bases to trimming and J lost 6 bases; unmatched junction nucleotides: 9. The CDR3 DNA follows: TGTGCCAGCAGCCCCCCGGGGGGGGAGAGCAATGAGCAGTTCTTC. Amino acids: CASSPPGGESNEQFF. The full variable domain, its missing parts supplied by reference TRBV7-8 and TRBJ2-1, is GAGVSQSPRYKVAKRGQDVALRCDPISGHVSLFWYQQALGQGPEFLTYFQNEAQLDKSGLPSDRFFAERPEGSVSTLKIQRTQQEDSAVYLCASSPPGGESNEQFFGPGTRLTVL.

The rearrangement uses TRBV11-2 and TRBJ1-1; D perhaps matches TRBD1 (5 bases). Trimming pared 5 bases from V and 5 bases from J, leaving 12 bases between. This CDR3 is built from 13 residues. CDR1 SGHAT and CDR2 FQNNGV come from the germline V gene. CDR3 DNA: TGTGCCAGCAGCATTATGCGGGGGACTGAAGCTTTCTTT. Protein product: CASSIMRGTEAFF.

V and J are TRBV6-1 and TRBJ1-2; no clear D. Germline V CDR1 and CDR2: MNHNS, SASEGT. Trimming pared 2 bases from V and 5 bases from J, leaving 6 bases between. The CDR3 runs 12 residues. The CDR3 here is CASSEMGYGYTF. In DNA, the CDR3 is TGTGCCAGCAGTGAAATGGGATATGGCTACACCTTC.

The chain is built from TRBV19 and TRBJ2-3, with 8 bases identical to TRBD2. Germline CDR1 and CDR2: LNHDA and SQIVND (reference sequence). This CDR3 has 15 residues. The junction had 8 bases not matched to a gene; V was cut back by 2 bases and J by 7 bases. The CDR3 sequence: CASSIKRESGYTQYF. CDR3 nucleotides: TGTGCCAGTAGTATAAAGCGGGAGTCCGGATATACGCAGTATTTT.

The gene calls are TRBV15 and TRBJ2-2; TRBD1 matches at 7 bases. Germline V gene sequence: CDR1 LNHNV, CDR2 YYDKDF (reference sequence). The CDR3 spans 17 residues. The J segment lost 0 bases and the V segment lost 2 bases, leaving 6 bases of the junction unmatched. CDR3 residues: CATSRNPGTANTGELFF. The DNA of the CDR3 is TGTGCCACCAGCAGAAACCCGGGGACAGCGAACACCGGGGAGCTGTTTTTT.

This chain joins TRBV2 and TRBJ2-1; perhaps TRBD2 as D (5 bases). The germline V gene has CDR1 SNHLY and CDR2 FYNNEI. This CDR3 spans 13 amino acids. V lost 7 bases and J lost 2, with 9 bases in between. The CDR3 coding sequence is TGTGCCAGCAAGCGGTACACCTACAATGAGCAGTTCTTC. This translates into CASKRYTYNEQFF.

This clone is labeled as medium-sized. Other nucleotide sequences from this sample produce the same CDR3. The V gene is TRBV28, the J gene TRBJ1-5; the D is unclear. CDR3 length: 14 amino acids. Trimming stripped 2 bases from V and 0 bases from J, with 5 bases between. Germline CDR1 MDHEN, CDR2 SYDVKM. CDR3: CASSLAGSNQPQHF. The CDR3 nucleotides read TGTGCCAGCAGTTTAGCAGGTAGCAATCAGCCCCAGCATTTT.

Only a few counts were recorded for this clone. At the DNA level, this CDR3 is encoded by other sequences in the same sample as well. This sequence joins TRBV10-3 and TRBJ2-3; TRBD1 matches 8 bases. The V segment lost 10 bases and the J segment 3 bases; nucleotides outside the gene matches: 3. Germline CDR1 reads ENHRY; CDR2 reads SYGVKD. The CDR3 totals 12 residues. The CDR3 sequence is CATRQGTDTQYF. For the CDR3, the DNA is TGTGCCACTAGACAGGGGACAGATACGCAGTATTTT.

The chain carries TRBV5-6 and TRBJ1-1; D unresolved. Germline loops: CDR1 SGHDT, CDR2 YYEEEE. The V gene lost 0 bases and the J gene lost 6 bases, with 6 bases spanning the gap. CDR3 size: 12 residues. The CDR3 coding sequence is TGTGCCAGCAGCTTGGTTCGAGCTGAAGCTTTCTTT. This sequence encodes CASSLVRAEAFF.

The CDR3 DNA sequence: TGTGCCAGCAGTGAGATCGGGGAGCTGTTTTTT. Translated, it gives CASSEIGELFF. The genes are TRBV2 and TRBJ2-2; D is undetermined. Germline values: CDR1 SNHLY, CDR2 FYNNEI. Between the trimmed V and J ends, which lost 3 bases and 7 bases, there was a span of 3 bases. There are 11 residues in the CDR3.

The V and J genes are TRBV4-1 and TRBJ1-3, with TRBD1 matching over 8 bases. Trimming took 4 bases from V and 4 from J; bases not matched to a gene: 6. CDR1 and CDR2 from the germline V gene are MGHRA and YSYEKL. The CDR3 is 15 residues long. For the CDR3, the DNA is TGCGCCAGCAGCCCGACAGGGGCATCGGGAAACACCATATATTTT. Protein product: CASSPTGASGNTIYF.

This clone was seen a single time. The CDR3 region is CASSSGRGRGSGANVLTF. The CDR3 region has the DNA TGTGCCAGCAGCTCGGGGAGGGGGCGCGGGTCTGGGGCCAACGTCCTGACTTTC. This sequence joins TRBV5-4 and TRBJ2-6; D tentatively reads TRBD1 or TRBD2 (7 bases each). CDR1 SGHNT and CDR2 YYREEE come from the germline V gene (reference sequence). V was trimmed by 3 bases and J by 1 base, leaving 17 bases between them. This CDR3 is 18 amino acids long.

The chain combines TRBV4-1 with TRBJ2-5; weak D call: TRBD1 (6 bases). The CDR3 is 14 residues long. Trimming pared 4 bases from V and 2 bases from J, leaving 11 bases between. Per germline, CDR1 MGHRA and CDR2 YSYEKL. Written as DNA, the CDR3 is TGCGCCAGCAGCCTTGGACAGCAGCAAGAGACCCAGTACTTC. It yields the protein CASSLGQQQETQYF.

V is TRBV7-9 and J is TRBJ1-2, with 8 bases aligning to TRBD1. The V segment lost 5 bases and the J segment 4 bases; nucleotides outside the gene matches: 3. Germline CDR1 and CDR2: SEHNR and FQNEAQ (reference sequence). The CDR3 is 13 residues long. CDR3 residues: CASSPGTGYGYTF. In DNA, the CDR3 is TGTGCCAGCAGCCCCGGGACAGGCTATGGCTACACCTTC.

This clone has only a few counts. The chain employs TRBV15 and TRBJ2-3; TRBD1 agrees at 7 bases. The CDR3 runs 16 residues. From germline, CDR1 is LNHNV and CDR2 YYDKDF (reference sequence). V shed 0 bases and J 2 bases; nucleotides not matched to a gene: 5. The CDR3 region has the DNA TGTGCCACCAGCAGAGAAAACAGGGGCTTCACAGATACGCAGTATTTT. Its protein product is CATSRENRGFTDTQYF. The entire variable domain, with the rest obtained from reference TRBV15 and TRBJ2-3, is as follows: DAMVIQNPRYQVTQFGKPVTLSCSQTLNHNVMYWYQQKSSQAPKLLFHYYDKDFNNEADTPDNFQSRRPNTSFCFLDIRSPGLGDTAMYLCATSRENRGFTDTQYFGPGTRLTVL.